Below are 29 T cell receptor beta chains sequenced from a single sample in a study of shared clonotypes between healthy human individuals. Measured with immunoSEQ multiplex PCR; TCRdb has only the in-frame clones, and not every one. The top ten clones hold about 0.39% of a sample with a few million clones, over 90% of them seen once. Sequenced: naive CD4+ T cells from PBMCs. Indicated subset: CD45RA+ positively selected. The receptors shown here come from a young man in good health. Some clones in this sample may be carry-over from other donors' samples.

The CDR3 DNA sequence: TGTGCCAGCAGCTTATTGACGTTTAATCAGCCCCAGCATTTT. Translation gives CASSLLTFNQPQHF. The chain joins TRBV7-8 to TRBJ1-5; no definite D call. V lost 2 bases and J 4 bases, leaving 9 bases between the germline ends. The CDR3 has 14 amino acids. The germline V gene has CDR1 SGHVS and CDR2 FQNEAQ.

This chain uses TRBV18 with TRBJ2-5, with unresolved D. The CDR3 extends over 16 amino acids. V shed 3 bases and J shed 3 bases, with 17 bases lying between them. From germline, CDR1 is KGHSH and CDR2 LQKENI. The CDR3 sequence is CASSPFRAEYKETQYF. In DNA, the CDR3 is TGTGCCAGCTCACCCTTCCGTGCAGAGTACAAAGAGACCCAGTACTTC.

The genes are TRBV30 and TRBJ1-2; a possible D gene is TRBD1 (5 bases). Germline assignment: CDR1 GTSNPN and CDR2 SVGIG (reference sequence). CDR3 length: 13 residues. V lost 5 bases to trimming and J lost 2 bases, with 12 bases between them. The DNA of the CDR3 is TGTGCCTGGGAGACAGTTAAGAACTATGGCTACACCTTC. Translated: CAWETVKNYGYTF.

The table lists this clone with a count of one. This chain links TRBV18 with TRBJ2-5, with unresolved D. Germline CDR1 is KGHSH and CDR2 is LQKENI. CDR3 length: 15 residues. V lost 6 bases to trimming and J lost 0 bases, with 14 bases between them. The CDR3 bases are TGTGCCAGCTCGTGGACCCGGAATGACCAAGAGACCCAGTACTTC. Protein: CASSWTRNDQETQYF.

This clone was found a few times. The DNA is left out, because the CDR3 cannot be placed on it with certainty; the CDR3 is given as TCRdb lists it. The rearrangement links TRBV9 to TRBJ1-2. The CDR3 is 13 residues long, ends included. Germline lookup yields CDR1 SGDLS and CDR2 YYNGEE. This CDR3 reads CASSVGWGALSTF.

The J gene is TRBJ2-5, the V gene TRBV25-1, with D possibly being TRBD2 (5 bases). The better agreement between TRBJ2-7 and the DNA end casts doubt on the J call. The CDR3 is 13 residues long. CDR1 MGHDK and CDR2 SYGVNS come from the germline V gene. CDR3 loop: CASKRESSYEQYF. The CDR3 nucleotides read TGTGCCAGCAAACGGGAAAGCTCCTACGAGCAGTACTTC.

V usage is TRBV9 and J usage is TRBJ2-1; 7 nucleotides line up with TRBD2. The CDR3 has 17 residues. J gave up 5 bases and V 3 bases, and 14 bases lay outside the gene matches. CDR1 is SGDLS, CDR2 YYNGEE, per germline. The CDR3 reads CASSERLSGYGDNEQFF. The DNA of the CDR3 is TGTGCCAGCAGCGAACGACTTAGCGGGTACGGTGACAATGAGCAGTTCTTC.

As to this clone: The sample carries other DNA sequences with the same CDR3. The chain carries TRBV5-6 and TRBJ1-5; D gene ambiguous. The V end lost 2 bases, the J end lost 0 bases, and 6 bases lay between the germline ends. CDR3 length: 14 amino acids. Germline CDR1 SGHDT, CDR2 YYEEEE. The DNA for the CDR3 is TGTGCCAGCAGCTTACGGGGTAGCAATCAGCCCCAGCATTTT. Its translation is CASSLRGSNQPQHF.

The chain links TRBV5-1 to TRBJ2-5; tentative D call: TRBD2 (6 bases). V was shortened by 2 bases and J by 3 bases, with 8 bases between the two germline ends. Germline V gives CDR1 SGHRS, CDR2 YFSETQ. The CDR3 runs 13 residues. The CDR3 sequence: CASSFWGEETQYF. CDR3 nucleotides: TGCGCCAGCAGCTTTTGGGGGGAAGAGACCCAGTACTTC.

The chain links TRBV5-1 to TRBJ2-7, with 7 bases identical to TRBD1. With 4 bases clipped from V and 0 bases from J, the junction kept 10 bases outside the gene matches. Germline V gives CDR1 SGHRS, CDR2 YFSETQ. The CDR3 totals 16 residues. Here the CDR3 DNA reads TGCGCCAGCAGCGCGCTGGGGACAGACTACTCCTACGAGCAGTACTTC. As protein: CASSALGTDYSYEQYF.

The chain combines TRBV10-1 with TRBJ2-3; the match to TRBD2 covers 8 bases. Germline V CDR1 and CDR2: WNHNN, SYGVQD (reference sequence). V shed 4 bases, J shed 2 bases, and the junction held 5 bases outside the gene matches. The length of the CDR3 is 15 residues. The DNA of the CDR3 is TGCGCCAGCAGTGCGAGTAGCGGGGTCACAGATACGCAGTATTTT. It specifies CASSASSGVTDTQYF.

This rearrangement joins TRBV2 to TRBJ1-5; TRBD1 aligns across 8 bases. Germline V CDR1 and CDR2: SNHLY, FYNNEI. The junction had 11 bases not matched to a gene; V was cut back by 6 bases and J by 4 bases. This CDR3 has 16 amino acids. This CDR3 is CASSSQPNRGNQPQHF. As DNA, the CDR3 is TGTGCCAGCAGCTCCCAGCCAAACAGGGGGAATCAGCCCCAGCATTTT. The whole variable domain, filled in from reference TRBV2 and TRBJ1-5, reads EPEVTQTPSHQVTQMGQEVILRCVPISNHLYFYWYRQILGQKVEFLVSFYNNEISEKSEIFDDQFSVERPDGSNFTLKIRSTKLEDSAMYFCASSSQPNRGNQPQHFGDGTRLSIL.

The chain uses TRBV2 and TRBJ1-1; D gene uncertain. Looked up from germline, CDR1 is SNHLY and CDR2 is FYNNEI. This CDR3 comprises 14 residues. V gave up 4 bases and J gave up 1 base, with 10 bases separating them. Here the CDR3 DNA reads TGTGCCAGCAGTGCAATGCTACGGAACACTGAAGCTTTCTTT. Protein: CASSAMLRNTEAFF.

A single count supports this clone. The chain is built from TRBV14 and TRBJ1-3, with a tentative D call TRBD1 (6 bases). Germline V gene sequence: CDR1 SGHDN, CDR2 FVKESK. The CDR3 is made up of 17 amino acids. Trimming stripped 1 base from V and 0 bases from J, with 13 bases between. The CDR3 region has the DNA TGTGCCAGCAGCCAAGGTGGGACACGTCTCTCTGGAAACACCATATATTTT. This sequence encodes CASSQGGTRLSGNTIYF.

The genes are TRBV7-2 and TRBJ2-7; 9 bases fit TRBD2. The CDR3 is 16 residues long. In germline, CDR1 is SGHTA, CDR2 FQGNSA. J gave up 0 bases and V 5 bases, and 8 bases lay outside the gene matches. The DNA of the CDR3 is TGTGCCAGCAGCCCATCGGGACTAGCCAGCTCCTACGAGCAGTACTTC. Translating it yields CASSPSGLASSYEQYF.

This clone was recorded only once. J is TRBJ1-2 and V is TRBV5-6; D is possibly TRBD1 (5 bases). The germline V gene has CDR1 SGHDT and CDR2 YYEEEE. This CDR3 has 13 residues. Trimming took 4 bases from V and 6 from J, leaving 13 bases between them. In DNA form, the CDR3 reads TGTGCCAGCAGCGTTCAGGGAAGGGATGGCTACACCTTC. Translated: CASSVQGRDGYTF.

This chain uses TRBV28 with TRBJ1-3; D perhaps matches TRBD1 (6 bases). In germline, CDR1 is MDHEN, CDR2 SYDVKM. CDR3 length: 18 amino acids. V lost 7 bases and J 2 bases, leaving 24 bases between the germline ends. DNA for the CDR3: TGTGCCAGCATCGGGGGGACACGGACATCAGTTACTGGAAACACCATATATTTT. Its protein product is CASIGGTRTSVTGNTIYF.

This chain connects TRBV28 to TRBJ1-4, with 10 positions matching TRBD1. The germline gives CDR1 MDHEN, CDR2 SYDVKM. Losses at the gene ends were 4 bases for V and 6 bases for J; bases not matched to a gene: 5. The CDR3 spans 15 residues. The CDR3 coding sequence is TGTGCCAGCAGTTCCCAAGGGACAGGGGATGAAAAACTGTTTTTT. Protein sequence: CASSSQGTGDEKLFF.

The gene calls are TRBV7-8 and TRBJ2-1, with 13 positions matching TRBD2. The CDR3 contains 18 residues. Germline-derived CDR1 and CDR2 are SGHVS and FQNEAQ. The trim removed 0 bases at V and 0 bases at J, leaving 2 bases unmatched. CDR3 nucleotides: TGTGCCAGCAGCTTAGCTAGGACTAGCGGGAGCTCCTACAATGAGCAGTTCTTC. It is translated as CASSLARTSGSSYNEQFF.

V and J are TRBV12-2 and TRBJ2-7; the D call TRBD1 from the table was never checked on the DNA. TRBV12-2 is reported as a pseudogene. This CDR3 region has 17 residues. The CDR3 bases are TGTGCAAGTCGCTTAGAATCTACAGGCCCCCGCTCCTACGAGCAGTACTTC. Its translation is CASRLESTGPRSYEQYF.

The chain recombines TRBV28 with TRBJ1-1, with 7 bases identical to TRBD1. This CDR3 contains 14 residues. CDR1 MDHEN and CDR2 SYDVKM come from the germline V gene. Trimming cost V 4 bases and J 4 bases; bases outside gene matches: 6. The DNA of the CDR3 is TGTGCCAGCAGTTCGACAGGGTGGAGCACTGAAGCTTTCTTT. Its translation: CASSSTGWSTEAFF.

This rearrangement joins TRBV15 to TRBJ1-1, with D maybe TRBD1 (5 bases). The V and J ends lost 0 bases and 2 bases respectively, with 13 bases between them. The CDR3 covers 16 residues. CDR1 is LNHNV and CDR2 is YYDKDF in the germline V gene (reference sequence). The CDR3 loop is CATSRDRGDGNTEAFF. Written as DNA, the CDR3 is TGTGCCACCAGCAGAGATCGTGGGGACGGAAACACTGAAGCTTTCTTT.

This clone was found once. This chain links TRBV12-5 with TRBJ2-7; TRBD1 agrees at 8 bases. J was trimmed by 6 bases and V by 5 bases; bases with no gene match: 9. The CDR3 contains 14 residues. The germline V gene has CDR1 LGHNT and CDR2 FRNRAP. CDR3 DNA: TGTGCTAGTGGTCCCAGGGGGCGCGGATCCGAGCAGTACTTC. This codes for CASGPRGRGSEQYF.

The chain combines TRBV11-3 with TRBJ2-7; weak D call: TRBD1 (6 bases). The length of the CDR3 is 15 residues. CDR1 is SGHNT, CDR2 YENEEA, per germline. The V end was cut by 0 bases, the J end by 6 bases, with 15 bases between. The CDR3, as DNA: TGTGCCAGCAGCTTAGAGGGCAGGGGAACGGGCGAGCAGTACTTC. This gives the protein CASSLEGRGTGEQYF.

The chain joins TRBV7-9 to TRBJ2-3; D may be TRBD1 (6 bases). The CDR3 runs 15 residues. Germline V CDR1 and CDR2: SEHNR, FQNEAQ (reference sequence). Trimming took off 6 bases at V and 0 bases at J, with 13 bases between the two ends. The CDR3 spells CASSRRDTSTDTQYF. CDR3 nucleotide sequence: TGTGCCAGCAGTCGCCGGGACACGAGCACAGATACGCAGTATTTT.

Note on this clone: The identical CDR3 is also encoded by other nucleotide sequences in the sample. This rearrangement joins TRBV28 to TRBJ2-3, with D hard to call. Germline V CDR1 and CDR2: MDHEN, SYDVKM. The CDR3 runs 12 residues. V dropped 9 bases and J dropped 0 bases, with 7 bases sitting between them. CDR3 sequence (DNA): TGTGCCAGTCAGGCTAGCACAGATACGCAGTATTTT. Translation gives CASQASTDTQYF.

The chain carries TRBV29-1 and TRBJ2-2, with 8 bases fitting TRBD1. The germline gives CDR1 SQVTM, CDR2 ANQGSEA. V dropped 4 bases and J dropped 6; count of bases not matched to a gene: 10. This CDR3 contains 15 residues. This chain's CDR3 is CSVGFRQGASGELFF. In DNA form, the CDR3 reads TGCAGCGTTGGCTTTCGGCAGGGGGCCTCCGGGGAGCTGTTTTTT.

V and J are TRBV27 and TRBJ2-2; no firm D call. Per germline, CDR1 MNHEY and CDR2 SMNVEV (reference sequence). This CDR3 is built from 16 residues. Trimming pared 6 bases from V and 1 base from J, leaving 15 bases between. In DNA, the CDR3 is TGTGCCAGCAGAACCTTAGCTGGTCTGAACACCGGGGAGCTGTTTTTT. Translation gives CASRTLAGLNTGELFF.

This chain joins TRBV21-1 and TRBJ2-2; the table's D call, TRBD1, has no DNA check behind it. TRBV21-1 is noted as a pseudogene. This CDR3 region has 18 residues. CDR3 sequence reads: CASSGGQGAAPATGELFF. CDR3 in DNA: TGTGCCAGCAGCGGAGGACAGGGGGCCGCACCGGCCACCGGGGAGCTGTTTTTT.